Below are 17 T cell receptor beta chains sequenced from a single sample in a study of blood T cell repertoires in COVID-19. TCRdb's copy holds only in-frame clones and misses some; the assay was immunoSEQ multiplex PCR. This table holds approximately 210,000 clones, about 88% found once. Source material: peripheral blood. These receptors were obtained from a human donor in a cohort sampled during active COVID-19.

The chain joins TRBV7-2 to TRBJ2-1; weak D call: TRBD2 (6 bases). V gave up 4 bases and J gave up 2 bases, with 12 bases separating them. Germline-derived CDR1 and CDR2 are SGHTA and FQGNSA. CDR3 length: 15 amino acids. The CDR3 here is CASSSTSSPYNEQFF. The DNA of the CDR3 is TGTGCCAGCAGCTCAACTAGCTCCCCCTACAATGAGCAGTTCTTC.

The chain couples TRBV11-3 to TRBJ2-3; 9 nucleotides line up with TRBD2. The length of the CDR3 is 14 residues. V lost 5 bases to trimming and J lost 4 bases; unmatched junction nucleotides: 4. Germline values: CDR1 SGHNT, CDR2 YENEEA. The CDR3 bases are TGTGCCAGCAGCCGCGGGGGGGGTTCAGATACGCAGTATTTT. Translated, it gives CASSRGGGSDTQYF.

V gene TRBV27 combines with J gene TRBJ2-1; a weak D match, TRBD2 (6 bases). Germline lookup yields CDR1 MNHEY and CDR2 SMNVEV (reference sequence). The CDR3 loop spans 13 amino acids. Trimming removed 3 bases at V and 12 bases at J, with 15 bases between. CDR3: CASSLAVAGRQFF. CDR3 nucleotide sequence: TGTGCCAGCAGTTTGGCAGTCGCGGGAAGGCAGTTCTTC.

The chain has TRBV12-5 and TRBJ1-2; no firm D call. The CDR3 runs to 13 residues. Trimming removed 0 bases from V and 8 bases from J, with 10 bases in between. The germline CDR1 and CDR2 sequences are LGHNT and FRNRAP. CDR3 amino acids: CASGLVAGGGYTF. DNA for the CDR3: TGTGCTAGTGGTTTGGTGGCAGGAGGCGGCTACACCTTC.

The rearrangement links TRBV3-1 (or the pseudogene TRBV3-2) to TRBJ2-5; 10 bases agree with TRBD2. CDR1 and CDR2 (germline): LGHDT, YNNKEL (reference sequence). Trimming took 5 bases from V and 4 from J; bases not matched to a gene: 10. The CDR3 loop spans 16 amino acids. The DNA for the CDR3 is TGTGCCAGCAGCGCTCGGGGTAGCGGGGGGCTAGAGACCCAGTACTTC. Translating gives CASSARGSGGLETQYF.

This chain joins TRBV3-1 (or the pseudogene TRBV3-2) and TRBJ1-2, with D perhaps TRBD1 (5 bases). Trimming shortened V by 3 bases and J by 6 bases, and 11 bases separated the two germline ends. In germline, CDR1 is LGHDT, CDR2 YNNKEL (reference sequence). The CDR3 contains 13 residues. The CDR3: CASSHRGIDGYTF. The CDR3 DNA reads as TGTGCCAGCAGCCACCGGGGGATCGATGGCTACACCTTC.

The rearrangement links TRBV11-2 to TRBJ1-5; 8 bases align to TRBD1. V shed 5 bases, J shed 0 bases, and the junction held 3 bases outside the gene matches. Germline V lookup: CDR1 SGHAT, CDR2 FQNNGV. The length of the CDR3 is 15 residues. CDR3 sequence: CASSAGQASNQPQHF. In nucleotides, the CDR3 is TGTGCCAGCAGCGCGGGACAGGCTAGCAATCAGCCCCAGCATTTT.

V usage is TRBV12-5 and J usage is TRBJ2-2; D is unresolved. CDR3 size: 17 residues. The V and J ends lost 3 bases and 3 bases respectively, with 17 bases between them. Germline loops: CDR1 LGHNT, CDR2 FRNRAP. The CDR3 nucleotides read TGTGCTAGTGGTTTACTCCTGACTTGGCCGTACACCGGGGAGCTGTTTTTT. It specifies CASGLLLTWPYTGELFF.

This chain links TRBV5-6 with TRBJ2-3, with TRBD1 as a possible D gene (5 bases). Trimming removed 0 bases from V and 0 bases from J, with 11 bases in between. Germline V gene data show CDR1 as SGHDT and CDR2 as YYEEEE. CDR3 length: 16 amino acids. CDR3 region: CASSLGQLSSTDTQYF. The CDR3 bases are TGTGCCAGCAGCTTGGGACAGTTATCTAGCACAGATACGCAGTATTTT.

This chain connects TRBV5-4 to TRBJ2-1; D is perhaps TRBD2 (5 bases). This CDR3 contains 16 residues. The germline gives CDR1 SGHNT, CDR2 YYREEE (reference sequence). The V end was cut by 4 bases, the J end by 2 bases, with 16 bases between. The CDR3 loop reads CASSPNGVSPYNEQFF. DNA for the CDR3: TGTGCCAGCAGCCCTAACGGGGTTTCCCCCTACAATGAGCAGTTCTTC.

This sequence joins TRBV5-8 and TRBJ2-7; tentative D call: TRBD1 (5 bases). Germline V gene data show CDR1 as SGHTS and CDR2 as YDEGEE. The CDR3 covers 13 residues. The V end lost 3 bases, the J end lost 4 bases, and 11 bases lay between the germline ends. The CDR3 sequence is CASSSDRTYEQYF. CDR3 DNA sequence: TGTGCCAGCAGCTCAGACAGAACGTACGAGCAGTACTTC. Combining the CDR3 with reference TRBV5-8 and TRBJ2-7 gives the whole variable domain EAGVTQSPTHLIKTRGQQATLRCSPISGHTSVYWYQQALGLGLQFLLWYDEGEERNRGNFPPRFSGRQFPNYSSELNVNALELEDSALYLCASSSDRTYEQYFGPGTRLTVT.

The J gene is TRBJ2-5, the V gene TRBV12-3 or TRBV12-4, with TRBD1 matching over 8 bases. J was trimmed by 3 bases and V by 6 bases; bases with no gene match: 3. This CDR3 is built from 13 residues. The CDR3 here is CASRLTGEETQYF. CDR3 bases: TGTGCCAGCAGGTTGACAGGGGAAGAGACCCAGTACTTC.

V and J are TRBV7-8 and TRBJ2-5, with 9 bases matching TRBD1. This CDR3 has 15 residues. J was trimmed by 4 bases and V by 2 bases; bases with no gene match: 5. The germline gives CDR1 SGHVS, CDR2 FQNEAQ. CDR3 nucleotide sequence: TGTGCCAGCAGCTTATTGGGGACAGGGCGAGAGACCCAGTACTTC. As protein: CASSLLGTGRETQYF.

In this sample, this clone turned up once. The chain is built from TRBV24-1 and TRBJ2-1; D is undetermined. Trimming pared 1 base from V and 4 bases from J, leaving 7 bases between. The CDR3 has 14 amino acids. Germline CDR1 reads KGHDR; CDR2 reads SFDVKD. The CDR3 loop is CATSDFGIYNEQFF. The CDR3 DNA reads as TGTGCCACCAGTGATTTTGGCATTTACAATGAGCAGTTCTTC.

The V gene is TRBV11-2, the J gene TRBJ2-7; no firm D call. V lost 1 base, J lost 4 bases, and 17 bases lay in between. The CDR3 is made up of 16 amino acids. Germline V gene data show CDR1 as SGHAT and CDR2 as FQNNGV. The CDR3 DNA is TGTGCCAGCAGCTTAGGAGGCAGTGGGTTGTTTTACGAGCAGTACTTC. It translates to CASSLGGSGLFYEQYF.

The chain links TRBV3-1 (or the pseudogene TRBV3-2) to TRBJ2-3; 9 bases are shared with TRBD2. The CDR3 spans 16 residues. V shed 0 bases, J shed 7 bases, and the junction held 8 bases outside the gene matches. Germline V gene lookup returns CDR1 LGHDT and CDR2 YNNKEL (reference sequence). CDR3 in DNA: TGTGCCAGCAGCCAAGATGTAGCGGGAGCGGTATATACGCAGTATTTT. Translation: CASSQDVAGAVYTQYF.

The chain joins TRBV23-1 to TRBJ1-3; TRBD1 matches 7 bases. Being an ORF, TRBV23-1 has a function that is uncertain. This CDR3 region has 15 residues. The junction had 9 bases not matched to a gene; V was cut back by 6 bases and J by 4 bases. Written as DNA, the CDR3 is TGCGCCAGCAGCCGCAGGGGGATTAAAGGAAACACCATATATTTT. It translates to CASSRRGIKGNTIYF.